Listed here are 25 T cell receptor beta chains from one sample, sequenced in a study of breast tumors, draining lymph nodes, adjacent tissues. TCRdb called the multiplex PCR reads again in MiXCR, with one record for every CDR3 protein. The data hold approximately 210,000 distinct CDR3 sequences, with under 40% observed a single time. Breast cancer patients provided tissue from their axillary draining lymph nodes. The material sequenced was axillary lymph node tissue. Receptors originate from a female donor with breast cancer. Some clones in this sample may be carry-over from other donors' samples.

This rearrangement joins TRBV7-2 to TRBJ2-1; no clear D. CDR3 length: 12 residues. Trimming took off 6 bases at V and 6 bases at J, with 9 bases between the two ends. CDR1 is SGHTA and CDR2 is FQGNSA in the germline V gene. CDR3 coding DNA: TGTGCCAGCAGTTCGCGGTTCAATGAGCAGTTCTTC. This encodes CASSSRFNEQFF.

This clonotype was found many times. The genes are TRBV24-1 and TRBJ1-6; 10 positions agree with TRBD1. Per the germline V gene, CDR1 is KGHDR and CDR2 is SFDVKD. The CDR3 runs to 17 residues. V shed 4 bases, J shed 8 bases, and the junction held 10 bases outside the gene matches. The CDR3 region has the DNA TGTGCCACCAGTGACCCGACAGGGGGCAAAGAGGATTCACCCCTCCACTTT. Translation: CATSDPTGGKEDSPLHF.

This clonotype was picked up many times. In nucleotides, the CDR3 is TGCAGTGCTAGAGAGACAGGTTACAATGAGCAGTTCTTC. This encodes CSARETGYNEQFF. The V gene is TRBV20-1, the J gene TRBJ2-1; possibly TRBD1 for D (6 bases). The CDR3 sequence is 13 residues long. V was cut by 0 bases and J by 4 bases, with 7 bases left in between. CDR1 is DFQATT and CDR2 is SNEGSKA in the germline V gene (reference sequence).

In the case of this clonotype: The junction and the germline gene differ at one end; a read error may be behind it. The chain combines TRBV9 with TRBJ1-6; TRBD1 agrees at 7 bases. CDR3 length equals 14 residues. CDR1 is SGDLS and CDR2 is YYNGEE in the germline V gene. The CDR3 protein is CASSAQPTGSLLHF. CDR3 sequence (DNA): TGTGCCAGCAGCGCCCAGCCGACAGGGTCACTCCTCCACTTT.

The chain carries TRBV29-1 and TRBJ2-1; 8 nucleotides line up with TRBD2. V lost 5 bases and J lost 8; bases outside the gene matches: 11. The CDR3 is 14 residues long. Germline CDR1 and CDR2: SQVTM and ANQGSEA. The CDR3 nucleotides read TGCAGCGTTCGCGGGGGCGGGAGGATTGATGAGCAGTTCTTC. Protein sequence: CSVRGGGRIDEQFF.

As for this clonotype: This clone may be a read error of a much larger clone one base away. The chain combines TRBV9 with TRBJ2-1; D is perhaps TRBD1 (6 bases). Germline assignment: CDR1 SGDLS and CDR2 YYNGEE. CDR3 length: 16 residues. The CDR3 region is CASSVATGQIYNAQFF. CDR3 DNA sequence: TGTGCCAGCAGCGTAGCTACCGGACAGATCTACAATGCGCAGTTCTTC.

The sample holds many counts of this clonotype. Sequence at one end of the junction differs from germline and may be a read error. This chain uses TRBV7-3 with TRBJ1-3; 7 positions agree with TRBD1. The CDR3 extends over 15 amino acids. From germline, CDR1 is SGHTA and CDR2 FQGTGA. Written as DNA, the CDR3 is TGTGCCAGCAGCCTAACGACAGGGTTTGGAAACACCATATATTTT. Translation gives CASSLTTGFGNTIYF. Combining the CDR3 with reference TRBV7-3 and TRBJ1-3 gives the whole variable domain GAGVSQTPSNKVTEKGKYVELRCDPISGHTALYWYRQSLGQGPEFLIYFQGTGAADDSGLPNDRFFAVRPEGSVSTLKIQRTERGDSAVYLCASSLTTGFGNTIYFGEGSWLTVV.

This clonotype has more than one count but fewer than ten. This chain joins TRBV5-6 and TRBJ2-1; D may be TRBD1 (6 bases). The CDR3 runs to 15 residues. Germline V gene lookup returns CDR1 SGHDT and CDR2 YYEEEE. Between the trimmed V and J ends, which lost 0 bases and 9 bases, there was a span of 16 bases. The CDR3 reads CASSLGQAAVGEQFF. The CDR3 region has the DNA TGTGCCAGCAGCTTGGGACAGGCCGCGGTCGGTGAGCAGTTCTTC.

The chain joins TRBV6-1 to TRBJ2-3, with TRBD2 identical over 7 bases. Trimming cost V 10 bases and J 1 base; bases outside gene matches: 5. The germline V gene encodes CDR1 MNHNS and CDR2 SASEGT. The CDR3 length is 13 residues. The CDR3 is CAITGGGTDTQYF. CDR3 nucleotides: TGTGCCATAACGGGGGGAGGCACAGATACGCAGTATTTT.

The chain joins TRBV20-1 to TRBJ2-3; 13 nucleotides match TRBD2. In germline, CDR1 is DFQATT, CDR2 SNEGSKA (reference sequence). V gave up 5 bases and J gave up 4 bases; unmatched junction bases: 9. This CDR3 region has 16 residues. CDR3 sequence: CSASDGTSGASDTQYF. The CDR3, as DNA: TGCAGTGCTTCGGACGGGACTAGCGGGGCATCAGATACGCAGTATTTT.

The rearrangement links TRBV6-4 to TRBJ2-1, with TRBD2 matching over 13 bases. CDR1 MRHNA and CDR2 SNTAGT come from the germline V gene. CDR3 size: 17 residues. Trimming cost V 4 bases and J 8 bases; bases outside gene matches: 11. The CDR3 DNA is TGTGCCAGCAGTGTCGGGCCTACTACTAGCGGGGGGGATGAGCAGTTCTTC. This translates into CASSVGPTTSGGDEQFF.

In its sample, this clonotype was seen a few times. The rearrangement uses TRBV5-6 and TRBJ2-3, with TRBD2 identical over 9 bases. The CDR3 is 24 amino acids. V was pared by 3 bases and J by 0 bases, with 29 bases of the junction left unmatched. CDR1 and CDR2 (germline): SGHDT, YYEEEE. CDR3 nucleotides: TGTGCCAGCAGCTCCCAAGACTCGCGGGAGGGCCGACCGAAGAGGTGGCTAAGCACAGATACGCAGTATTTT. Translated: CASSSQDSREGRPKRWLSTDTQYF.

The chain has TRBV7-7 and TRBJ2-5; D is possibly TRBD1 or TRBD2 (5 bases each). The CDR3 is made up of 15 amino acids. CDR1 is SSHAT and CDR2 is FNYEAQ in the germline V gene (reference sequence). The CDR3: CASFPPGRGRETQYF. DNA of the CDR3: TGTGCTTCCTTCCCGCCGGGACGGGGTAGGGAGACCCAGTACTTC.

The rearrangement joins TRBV5-1 to TRBJ1-4; tentative D call: TRBD1 (6 bases). Germline CDR1 SGHRS, CDR2 YFSETQ. Between the trimmed V and J ends, which lost 1 base and 8 bases, there was a span of 15 bases. This CDR3 spans 15 amino acids. The chain's CDR3 is CASSLLGGGEEKLFF. CDR3 DNA sequence: TGCGCCAGCAGCTTGTTAGGAGGGGGAGAGGAAAAACTGTTTTTT.

Ten or more counts support this clonotype. The chain uses TRBV7-2 and TRBJ1-2; possibly TRBD1 for D (5 bases). The germline gives CDR1 SGHTA, CDR2 FQGNSA. The CDR3 covers 13 residues. V was shortened by 4 bases and J by 8 bases, with 14 bases between the two germline ends. CDR3 protein: CASSYRLTEGYTF. CDR3 coding DNA: TGTGCCAGCAGCTACCGACTGACAGAGGGCTACACCTTC.

This clonotype was seen at least ten times. The rearrangement uses TRBV7-2 and TRBJ1-3; D is uncertain. V lost 2 bases to trimming and J lost 4 bases, with 9 bases between them. Germline V lookup: CDR1 SGHTA, CDR2 FQGNSA. There are 14 residues in the CDR3. The CDR3 sequence is CASSLNLGGNTIYF. CDR3 DNA sequence: TGTGCCAGCAGCTTAAATCTAGGGGGAAACACCATATATTTT.

This clonotype came up many times. A much larger clone sits a single nucleotide away, making a read error possible. The V gene is TRBV7-9, the J gene TRBJ1-2, with 7 positions matching TRBD1. Looked up from germline, CDR1 is SEHNR and CDR2 is FQNEAQ (reference sequence). This CDR3 is 13 amino acids long. The CDR3 region has the DNA TGTGTCAGCAGCCGCAGGGGGGGATATGGCTACACCTTC. Residues: CVSSRRGGYGYTF.

V usage is TRBV24-1 and J usage is TRBJ1-3; 8 nucleotides agree with TRBD1. Germline V gene data show CDR1 as KGHDR and CDR2 as SFDVKD. V gave up 5 bases and J gave up 0 bases; unmatched junction bases: 8. The CDR3 runs 17 residues. CDR3 DNA sequence: TGTGCCACCAGTGCTAGAGGGACAGGAACCTCTGGAAACACCATATATTTT. Its translation: CATSARGTGTSGNTIYF.

This clonotype was detected many times. V usage is TRBV12-3 or TRBV12-4 and J usage is TRBJ1-6; D is perhaps TRBD1 (5 bases). The CDR3 length is 14 residues. Trimming removed 4 bases from V and 4 bases from J, with 8 bases in between. As DNA, the CDR3 is TGTGCCAGCAGTTCGGGACCGTATAATTCACCCCTCCACTTT. Translated: CASSSGPYNSPLHF.

The rearrangement links TRBV2 to TRBJ2-1; possible D gene TRBD2, 6 bases. Germline V gives CDR1 SNHLY, CDR2 FYNNEI. The CDR3 length is 16 residues. Trimming removed 8 bases at V and 4 bases at J, with 21 bases between. CDR3 nucleotide sequence: TGTGCCAGCCGGATTAATGGGAAAGGAGGGTACAATGAGCAGTTCTTC. Translation gives CASRINGKGGYNEQFF. The complete variable domain, with remaining parts taken from reference TRBV2 and TRBJ2-1, reads EPEVTQTPSHQVTQMGQEVILRCVPISNHLYFYWYRQILGQKVEFLVSFYNNEISEKSEIFDDQFSVERPDGSNFTLKIRSTKLEDSAMYFCASRINGKGGYNEQFFGPGTRLTVL.

As concerns this clonotype: The CDR3 ends on some other residue instead of the conserved phenylalanine or tryptophan, so this is likely a read error. Because the CDR3's place on the DNA is in doubt, the DNA is left out and the CDR3 is given as listed by TCRdb. This rearrangement joins TRBV11-2 to TRBJ2-5. CDR1 is SGHAT and CDR2 is FQNNGV in the germline V gene. The CDR3 is 9 amino acids long, termini counted. The CDR3: CASTKTQSS.

In this sample, this clonotype turned up many times. This chain joins TRBV20-1 and TRBJ1-2; 7 bases map to TRBD1. This CDR3 has 13 amino acids. The V gene end was trimmed by 1 base and the J gene end by 4 bases; junction bases not matched to a gene: 3. Germline CDR1 reads DFQATT; CDR2 reads SNEGSKA (reference sequence). DNA for the CDR3: TGCAGTGCTAGAGGGGACAGACCCTATGGCTACACCTTC. This codes for CSARGDRPYGYTF.

This clonotype was picked up a small number of times. CDR3 DNA: TGTGCCAGCACGCCGACGGCCGCCTACTATGGCTACACCTTC. It is translated as CASTPTAAYYGYTF. The chain has TRBV27 and TRBJ1-2; D ambiguous. The germline CDR1 and CDR2 sequences are MNHEY and SMNVEV (reference sequence). V gave up 7 bases and J gave up 3 bases, with 15 bases separating them. The CDR3 consists of 14 residues.

J is TRBJ2-7 and V is TRBV5-1; tentatively, D is TRBD1 (5 bases). The CDR3 is 14 residues long. The germline gives CDR1 SGHRS, CDR2 YFSETQ. V lost 4 bases, J lost 6 bases, and 17 bases lay in between. The CDR3 region is CASSSAKSGFEQYF. The CDR3 DNA sequence: TGCGCCAGCAGCAGTGCCAAATCAGGGTTCGAGCAGTACTTC.

As DNA, the CDR3 is TGTGCCAGCAGCTTAAAAGGGAGGGGGCAGTTCTTC. Its protein is CASSLKGRGQFF. This sequence joins TRBV7-2 and TRBJ2-1, with 7 bases that match TRBD2. The CDR3 extends over 12 amino acids. Per the germline V gene, CDR1 is SGHTA and CDR2 is FQGNSA. V was clipped by 2 bases and J by 12 bases; unmatched bases: 4.